This T cell receptor (beta chain) was documented in a study of patients and donors after allogeneic stem cell transplantation. In this sample, this clonotype turned up a few times. Deletions cut 4 bases from V and 0 bases from J, with 9 bases between. The CDR3 spans 13 residues. The germline gives CDR1 SQVTM, CDR2 ANQGSEA. MiXCR, applied by TCRdb to the RT-PCR reads, yields one record per CDR3 protein. This sample has approximately 99,000 distinct CDR3 sequences, with around 38% found just once. The rearrangement joins TRBV29-1 to TRBJ1-1; D uncertain. The sample taken for sequencing was blood, either unsorted or a sorted T cell fraction (not recorded which). The TCR sequence derives from a human donor who was either an allogeneic HSCT recipient or a stem cell or donor lymphocyte infusion donor (not recorded which). It is not recorded whose cells these are; they may come from a transplant donor. The DNA of the CDR3 is TGCAGCGTTGGGTCCCCCCTGAACACTGAAGCTTTCTTT. Translation: CSVGSPLNTEAFF.